This entry lists 18 T cell receptor beta chains sequenced from one sample in a study of T cell responses to AZD1222 COVID-19 vaccine (dated by TCRdb to the early 2020s). According to the study, the label for this sample's time point signals: about 28 days (+/-7) after the second vaccine dose. The library relied on the immunoSEQ multiplex PCR assay. In its TCRdb copy, this immuneACCESS table keeps in-frame sequences only and misses some clones. Where compared with another copy, unresolved V genes explain less than half of these, and the others have no known cause. This sample comprises approximately 110,000 clones, over 80% of them detected only once. Roughly 7.9% of the sample belongs to the ten largest clones. The sequencing here drew on peripheral blood, taken 28 days after the second AZD1222 dose. The origin of the receptors is an adult who received the AZD1222 COVID-19 vaccine.

This clone was counted a single time. The V and J genes are TRBV3-1 (or the pseudogene TRBV3-2) and TRBJ1-5; D is possibly TRBD1 (5 bases). The CDR3 extends over 16 amino acids. Between the trimmed V and J ends, which lost 0 bases and 2 bases, there was a span of 11 bases. Germline V gene lookup returns CDR1 LGHDT and CDR2 YNNKEL (reference sequence). The CDR3 region is CASSQDRGVGNQPQHF. DNA of the CDR3: TGTGCCAGCAGCCAAGATCGGGGGGTTGGCAATCAGCCCCAGCATTTT.

The genes are TRBV13 and TRBJ1-3, with TRBD1 matching over 7 bases. The V gene end was trimmed by 5 bases and the J gene end by 4 bases; junction bases not matched to a gene: 8. Looked up from germline, CDR1 is PRHDT and CDR2 is FYEKMQ (reference sequence). The CDR3 loop spans 15 amino acids. CDR3 residues: CASSDRGTAGNTIYF. The CDR3 region has the DNA TGTGCCAGCAGCGACCGGGGGACAGCCGGAAACACCATATATTTT.

The rearrangement joins TRBV29-1 to TRBJ2-5; D remains unclear. This CDR3 spans 12 amino acids. Germline-derived CDR1 and CDR2 are SQVTM and ANQGSEA. Trimming pared 5 bases from V and 1 base from J, leaving 8 bases between. The CDR3 sequence: CSVNSRQETQYF. As DNA, the CDR3 is TGCAGCGTTAACAGTCGCCAAGAGACCCAGTACTTC. Variable domain in full (rest from reference TRBV29-1 and TRBJ2-5): SAVISQKPSRDICQRGTSLTIQCQVDSQVTMMFWYRQQPGQSLTLIATANQGSEATYESGFVIDKFPISRPNLTFSTLTVSNMSPEDSSIYLCSVNSRQETQYFGPGTRLLVL.

The chain joins TRBV7-9 to TRBJ2-7; no reliable D call. V was shortened by 1 base and J by 7 bases, with 11 bases between the two germline ends. The CDR3 has 13 amino acids. CDR1 and CDR2 from the germline V gene are SEHNR and FQNEAQ (reference sequence). The CDR3 here is CASSLEFRAEQYF. The CDR3 bases are TGTGCCAGCAGCTTAGAATTCCGGGCTGAGCAGTACTTC.

V and J are TRBV9 and TRBJ1-1; D gene ambiguous. V lost 2 bases and J 5 bases, leaving 19 bases between the germline ends. From germline, CDR1 is SGDLS and CDR2 YYNGEE. This CDR3 has 16 residues. CDR3 in amino acids: CASSVLPMTEVTEAFF. In DNA form, the CDR3 reads TGTGCCAGCAGCGTTCTCCCCATGACCGAGGTTACTGAAGCTTTCTTT.

The chain has TRBV19 and TRBJ1-2; no clear D. Trimming took off 5 bases at V and 4 bases at J, with 8 bases between the two ends. Germline loops: CDR1 LNHDA, CDR2 SQIVND (reference sequence). The CDR3 runs to 12 residues. In nucleotides, the CDR3 is TGTGCCAGTAGTCGAGGGCTCTATGGCTACACCTTC. Its protein product is CASSRGLYGYTF. Complete variable domain (other parts from reference TRBV19 and TRBJ1-2): DGGITQSPKYLFRKEGQNVTLSCEQNLNHDAMYWYRQDPGQGLRLIYYSQIVNDFQKGDIAEGYSVSREKKESFPLTVTSAQKNPTAFYLCASSRGLYGYTFGSGTRLTVV.

V gene TRBV28 combines with J gene TRBJ2-1; 9 bases are a match to TRBD1. Losses at the gene ends were 5 bases for V and 9 bases for J; bases not matched to a gene: 8. The CDR3 consists of 14 residues. Germline V gene lookup returns CDR1 MDHEN and CDR2 SYDVKM. The CDR3 DNA reads TGTGCCAGCAGTCCTGGGACAGGGATGGGTGAGCAGTTCTTC. It specifies CASSPGTGMGEQFF.

The rearrangement links TRBV29-1 to TRBJ2-3; 10 bases are a match to TRBD2. Germline V lookup: CDR1 SQVTM, CDR2 ANQGSEA. The CDR3 runs 15 residues. Losses at the gene ends were 4 bases for V and 3 bases for J; bases not matched to a gene: 7. The CDR3 sequence is CSVVVASGRTDTQYF. Here the CDR3 DNA reads TGCAGCGTTGTGGTGGCTAGCGGGAGAACAGATACGCAGTATTTT.

The V and J genes are TRBV11-2 and TRBJ2-7, with 10 bases lining up with TRBD2. CDR1 is SGHAT and CDR2 is FQNNGV in the germline V gene. The CDR3 contains 14 residues. V lost 7 bases to trimming and J lost 5 bases; unmatched junction nucleotides: 8. CDR3 DNA: TGTGCCAGCAACAATCTAGCGGGGGTAAACGAGCAGTACTTC. It yields the protein CASNNLAGVNEQYF. Full variable domain (rest looked up from reference TRBV11-2 and TRBJ2-7): EAGVAQSPRYKIIEKRQSVAFWCNPISGHATLYWYQQILGQGPKLLIQFQNNGVVDDSQLPKDRFSAERLKGVDSTLKIQPAKLEDSAVYLCASNNLAGVNEQYFGPGTRLTVT.

This clone came up once. The chain employs TRBV5-8 and TRBJ1-5; D unclear. This CDR3 spans 13 amino acids. Trimming left V 0 bases short and J 5 bases short, with 6 bases between. Germline CDR1 SGHTS, CDR2 YDEGEE. CDR3 in DNA: TGTGCCAGCAGCTTGGAAGTCTATCAGCCCCAGCATTTT. Protein: CASSLEVYQPQHF. Together with reference TRBV5-8 and TRBJ1-5, the CDR3 gives the full variable domain: EAGVTQSPTHLIKTRGQQATLRCSPISGHTSVYWYQQALGLGLQFLLWYDEGEERNRGNFPPRFSGRQFPNYSSELNVNALELEDSALYLCASSLEVYQPQHFGDGTRLSIL.

To note about this clone: Other DNA sequences in this specimen translate into the identical CDR3. The chain combines TRBV20-1 with TRBJ2-1, with D unresolved. From germline, CDR1 is DFQATT and CDR2 SNEGSKA (reference sequence). V was clipped by 0 bases and J by 6 bases, with 0 bases between them. The CDR3 length is 10 residues. In nucleotides, the CDR3 is TGCAGTGCTAGAGACAATGAGCAGTTCTTC. This codes for CSARDNEQFF.

The V and J genes are TRBV11-2 and TRBJ1-2, with D unclear. Germline CDR1 and CDR2: SGHAT and FQNNGV. This CDR3 has 13 residues. Trimming stripped 0 bases from V and 4 bases from J, with 6 bases between. Here the CDR3 DNA reads TGTGCCAGCAGCTTAGAACCAGTCTATGGCTACACCTTC. This sequence encodes CASSLEPVYGYTF.

V is TRBV10-3 and J is TRBJ2-7, with a possible D match to TRBD1 (5 bases). V was clipped by 2 bases and J by 0 bases, with 11 bases between them. This CDR3 is built from 15 residues. The germline gives CDR1 ENHRY, CDR2 SYGVKD. The CDR3 reads CAISERTSSSYEQYF. For the CDR3, the DNA is TGTGCCATCAGTGAGAGGACAAGTAGCTCCTACGAGCAGTACTTC.

This sequence joins TRBV19 and TRBJ2-2; D is perhaps TRBD1 or TRBD2 (5 bases each). Trimming cost V 5 bases and J 5 bases, with 18 bases left between them. Germline-derived CDR1 and CDR2 are LNHDA and SQIVND (reference sequence). This CDR3 is 16 amino acids long. The CDR3 region has the DNA TGTGCCAGTAGTCGACCGAATCGTGGGGGAACCGGGGAGCTGTTTTTT. Encoded protein: CASSRPNRGGTGELFF. Full variable domain (outside the CDR3, taken from reference TRBV19 and TRBJ2-2): DGGITQSPKYLFRKEGQNVTLSCEQNLNHDAMYWYRQDPGQGLRLIYYSQIVNDFQKGDIAEGYSVSREKKESFPLTVTSAQKNPTAFYLCASSRPNRGGTGELFFGEGSRLTVL.

The genes are TRBV6-1 and TRBJ1-2; weak D call: TRBD1 (6 bases). The CDR3 loop spans 14 amino acids. V was trimmed by 2 bases and J by 6 bases, leaving 13 bases between them. In germline, CDR1 is MNHNS, CDR2 SASEGT. As DNA, the CDR3 is TGTGCCAGCAGTGAATTAGGACAGTCCGATGGCTACACCTTC. Its protein is CASSELGQSDGYTF.

The J gene is TRBJ1-2, the V gene TRBV6-4; 11 nucleotides align to TRBD1. The junction had 4 bases not matched to a gene; V was cut back by 5 bases and J by 8 bases. The CDR3 totals 13 residues. Germline V gives CDR1 MRHNA, CDR2 SNTAGT. The CDR3 DNA reads as TGTGCCAGCAGTCAGGACAGGGGGCTGGGCTACACCTTC. This encodes CASSQDRGLGYTF.

The chain carries TRBV6-6 and TRBJ1-1, with D uncertain. Trimming took 5 bases from V and 0 from J, leaving 10 bases between them. There are 14 residues in the CDR3. The germline CDR1 and CDR2 sequences are MNHNY and SVGAGI (reference sequence). CDR3 bases: TGTGCCAGCAGTCCCAGTCCGTTGAACACTGAAGCTTTCTTT. This translates into CASSPSPLNTEAFF.

The V and J genes are TRBV28 and TRBJ1-2; possibly TRBD1 for D (6 bases). Germline V gene data show CDR1 as MDHEN and CDR2 as SYDVKM. CDR3 length: 15 residues. V lost 1 base, J lost 0 bases, and 9 bases lay in between. Here the CDR3 reads CASSLYRTANYGYTF. Written as DNA, the CDR3 is TGTGCCAGCAGTTTATACCGGACAGCTAACTATGGCTACACCTTC.